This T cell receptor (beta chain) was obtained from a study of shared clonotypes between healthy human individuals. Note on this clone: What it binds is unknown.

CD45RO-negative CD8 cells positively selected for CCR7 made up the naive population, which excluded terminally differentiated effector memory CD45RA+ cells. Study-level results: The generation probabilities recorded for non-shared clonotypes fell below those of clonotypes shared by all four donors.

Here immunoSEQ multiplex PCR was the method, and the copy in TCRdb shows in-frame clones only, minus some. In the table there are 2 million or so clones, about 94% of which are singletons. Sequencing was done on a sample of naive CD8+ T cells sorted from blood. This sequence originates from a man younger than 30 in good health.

CDR3 residues: CASSHKKAGNYGYTF. CDR3 nucleotide sequence: TGCGCCAGCAGCCACAAAAAGGCGGGTAACTATGGCTACACCTTC. V usage is TRBV4-1 and J usage is TRBJ1-2; D ambiguous. CDR3 length: 15 amino acids. With 3 bases removed from V and 1 base from J, the gap between germline ends came to 12 bases. CDR1 is MGHRA, CDR2 YSYEKL, per germline.